This T cell receptor (beta chain) was profiled in a study of T-cell reconstitution after alpha-beta-depleted transplantation in children. The V gene lost 1 base and the J gene lost 8 bases, with 6 bases spanning the gap. Germline V CDR1 and CDR2: LNHDA, SQIVND (reference sequence). The CDR3 length is 12 residues. TCRbeta library preparation incorporated unique molecular identifiers. Via MiXCR, TCRdb re-called the PCR reads, giving one row per CDR3 protein. The repertoire holds nearly 550,000 distinct CDR3 sequences, approximately 20% seen once, with more than 2.5% in the top ten. The chain uses TRBV19 and TRBJ2-1; no definite D call. The sequencing used PBMCs from the stem cell graft donor, collected from the stem cell graft. The sequence was obtained from a human donor who donated a stem cell graft to a child with acute lymphoblastic leukemia. In DNA form, the CDR3 reads TGTGCCAGTAGTATAGGCATCGATGAGCAGTTCTTC. It translates to CASSIGIDEQFF.